Listed here are 8 T cell receptor beta chains from one sample, sequenced in a study of blood T cell repertoires in COVID-19. TCRdb's copy holds only in-frame clones and misses some; the assay was immunoSEQ multiplex PCR. The top ten hold approximately 8% of the sample, which has a few hundred thousand clones, less than 90% seen once. Material: PBMCs or T cells enriched from blood (not recorded which). The source of these receptors is a woman aged 60-70 years who had recovered from COVID-19.

This clone was observed a few times. The rearrangement links TRBV24-1 to TRBJ2-7; tentative D call: TRBD2 (5 bases). With 7 bases removed from V and 7 bases from J, the gap between germline ends came to 19 bases. Germline V CDR1 and CDR2: KGHDR, SFDVKD. This CDR3 contains 14 residues. In nucleotides, the CDR3 is TGTGCCACCAGCCCCGACAAAGGCCCGGGGGAGCAGTACGTC. Encoded protein: CATSPDKGPGEQYV.

This chain connects TRBV4-1 to TRBJ1-2, with D tentatively TRBD1 (6 bases). Germline assignment: CDR1 MGHRA and CDR2 YSYEKL. V lost 3 bases and J 4 bases, leaving 18 bases between the germline ends. The CDR3 has 16 amino acids. CDR3 region: CASSHRGGDSSYGYTF. The CDR3 region has the DNA TGCGCCAGCAGCCATAGAGGGGGGGACTCAAGCTATGGCTACACCTTC.

The chain links TRBV3-1 (or the pseudogene TRBV3-2) to TRBJ2-7; 8 bases fit TRBD2. V dropped 1 base and J dropped 3; count of bases not matched to a gene: 5. The CDR3 runs 15 residues. Germline CDR1 is LGHDT and CDR2 is YNNKEL (reference sequence). The CDR3 nucleotides are TGTGCCAGCAGCCAAGTGACTAGCGCGGGCTACGAGCAGTACTTC. This gives the protein CASSQVTSAGYEQYF.

This chain links TRBV27 with TRBJ2-7; TRBD1 aligns across 10 bases. Trimming removed 2 bases from V and 3 bases from J; junction bases left unmatched: 4. The germline gives CDR1 MNHEY, CDR2 SMNVEV (reference sequence). CDR3 length: 15 residues. CDR3 sequence reads: CASSLRGTGDYEQYV. The CDR3 DNA is TGTGCCAGCAGTTTACGAGGGACAGGGGACTACGAGCAGTACGTC.

This rearrangement joins TRBV5-4 to TRBJ1-6; tentatively, D is TRBD1 (6 bases). CDR1 is SGHNT and CDR2 is YYREEE in the germline V gene (reference sequence). The V end lost 4 bases, the J end lost 3 bases, and 11 bases lay between the germline ends. The CDR3 is 15 amino acids. CDR3 amino acids: CASSHRDIYNSPLHF. The CDR3 DNA is TGTGCCAGCAGCCACCGGGACATCTATAATTCACCCCTCCACTTT.

The chain carries TRBV5-1 and TRBJ1-2, with D perhaps TRBD1 (6 bases). Deletions cut 0 bases from V and 8 bases from J, with 17 bases between. The CDR3 runs 15 residues. The germline CDR1 and CDR2 sequences are SGHRS and YFSETQ. Here the CDR3 reads CASSLGQDKRQGYTF. In DNA form, the CDR3 reads TGCGCCAGCAGCTTGGGACAGGACAAAAGGCAAGGCTACACCTTC.

The chain is built from TRBV25-1 and TRBJ1-5; 11 bases line up with TRBD1. In germline, CDR1 is MGHDK, CDR2 SYGVNS. The V segment lost 2 bases and the J segment 5 bases; nucleotides outside the gene matches: 5. The CDR3 runs 16 residues. This CDR3 is CASSEPGTGGDQPQHF. For the CDR3, the DNA is TGTGCCAGCAGTGAACCAGGGACAGGGGGAGATCAGCCCCAGCATTTT.

The chain is built from TRBV7-2 and TRBJ2-5, with 7 nucleotides matching TRBD2. The CDR3 consists of 15 residues. The V segment lost 8 bases and the J segment 5 bases; nucleotides outside the gene matches: 14. CDR1 SGHTA and CDR2 FQGNSA come from the germline V gene. Here the CDR3 reads CASCINGGFRETQYF. The DNA for the CDR3 is TGTGCCAGCTGCATAAACGGGGGGTTTAGGGAGACCCAGTACTTC.